The clone carrying this T cell receptor beta chain is medium-sized in the sample. This sample stems from a study of glioma-infiltrating T cells. TCR alpha and beta CDR3 regions were amplified from RNA using iRepertoire nested multiplex PCR. One-step reverse transcription and amplification started from approximately 100-400 ng of tissue mRNA or PBMC total RNA. MiXCR, applied by TCRdb to the multiplex PCR reads, yields one record per CDR3 protein. The repertoire has a few thousand distinct CDR3 sequences, 31% of them found once; the top ten carry less than 9.5%. CDR3 length: 14 residues. Germline V gene sequence: CDR1 SEHNR, CDR2 FQNEAQ (reference sequence). The V end was cut by 11 bases, the J end by 2 bases, with 16 bases between.

The origin of this receptor is a human donor with low-grade glioma or glioblastoma, undergoing nonglioma brain surgery, or in good health (not recorded which). The chain uses TRBV7-9 and TRBJ2-1; D might be TRBD2 (5 bases). The sample comprised glioma tissue, nonneoplastic brain tissue, or PBMCs (not recorded which). The CDR3 loop reads CAGSDGGPYNEQFF. For the CDR3, the DNA is TGTGCCGGGTCGGACGGAGGTCCCTACAATGAGCAGTTCTTC.